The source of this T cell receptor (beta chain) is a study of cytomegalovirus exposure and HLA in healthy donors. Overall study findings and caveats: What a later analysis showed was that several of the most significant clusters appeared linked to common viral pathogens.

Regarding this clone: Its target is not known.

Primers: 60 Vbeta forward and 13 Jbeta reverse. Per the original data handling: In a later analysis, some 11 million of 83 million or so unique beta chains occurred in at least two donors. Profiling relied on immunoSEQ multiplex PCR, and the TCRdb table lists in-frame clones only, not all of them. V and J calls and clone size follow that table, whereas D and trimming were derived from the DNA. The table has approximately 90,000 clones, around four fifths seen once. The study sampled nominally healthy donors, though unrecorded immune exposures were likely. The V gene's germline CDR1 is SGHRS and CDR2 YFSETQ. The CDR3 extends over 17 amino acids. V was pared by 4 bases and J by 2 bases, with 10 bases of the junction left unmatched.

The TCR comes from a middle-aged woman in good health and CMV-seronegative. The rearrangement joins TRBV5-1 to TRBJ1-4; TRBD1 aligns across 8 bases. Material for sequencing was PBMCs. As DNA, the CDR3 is TGCGCCAGCAGCCCTGGACAGGGCAGTGCTACTAATGAAAAACTGTTTTTT. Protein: CASSPGQGSATNEKLFF.